This is a list of T cell receptor beta chains from one sample in a study of T cell changes during pregnancy in multiple sclerosis. Here immunoSEQ multiplex PCR was the method, and the copy in TCRdb shows in-frame clones only, minus some. Of some 44,000 clones listed, about nine tenths are singletons. Here the sequenced sample was CD4+ T cells from peripheral blood mononuclear cells, taken in the second trimester of pregnancy. The receptors here all came from a female donor with multiple sclerosis, enrolled in a pregnancy study. Both conserved end residues are part of each CDR3. D genes are given only for firm matches. Rows may omit the clone size; those that give it use once, few, many or a size class.

16,.,TRBV5-6,few,TRBJ1-5,CASSWGGGSGHQPQHF,TGTGCCAGCAGCTGGGGTGGGGGCTCGGGGCATCAGCCCCAGCATTTT
16,TRBD2,TRBV5-4,.,TRBJ2-3,CASSSTSAYVQDTQYF,TGTGCCAGCAGCTCTACTAGCGCCTACGTACAAGATACGCAGTATTTT
16,TRBD1,TRBV7-2,few,TRBJ2-3,CASSLGGQGTADTQYF,TGTGCCAGCAGCCTAGGGGGACAGGGGACTGCAGATACGCAGTATTTT
14,.,TRBV5-4,.,TRBJ2-7,CASSLLTSSYEQYF,TGTGCCAGCAGCTTACTGACTAGCTCCTACGAGCAGTACTTC
15,.,TRBV5-8,.,TRBJ2-1,CASSLVRGSYNEQFF,TGTGCCAGCAGCTTGGTAAGGGGCTCCTACAATGAGCAGTTCTTC
15,TRBD2,TRBV2,.,TRBJ2-1,CASSLLAGGPGEQFF,TGTGCCAGCAGTCTTCTAGCGGGGGGTCCCGGGGAGCAGTTCTTC
17,TRBD2,TRBV7-2,.,TRBJ2-7,CASSLVAAGDTPYEQYF,TGTGCCAGCAGCTTAGTGGCAGCGGGAGATACGCCCTACGAGCAGTACTTC
14,.,TRBV5-8,.,TRBJ2-7,CASSLTGPSYEQYF,TGTGCCAGCAGCTTGACAGGGCCATCCTACGAGCAGTACTTC
13,.,TRBV28,.,TRBJ2-5,CASSLVAEETQYF,TGTGCCAGCAGTTTAGTCGCAGAAGAGACCCAGTACTTC
15,TRBD2,TRBV15,.,TRBJ2-1,CATSRPAGEVDEQFF,TGTGCCACCAGCAGACCGGCGGGAGAGGTCGATGAGCAGTTCTTC
16,TRBD2,TRBV27,once,TRBJ2-6,CASSLAGEPGANVLTF,TGTGCCAGCAGTTTGGCGGGAGAGCCTGGGGCCAACGTCCTGACTTTC
18,TRBD2,TRBV9,.,TRBJ2-1,CASSPTGLAGGHRNEQFF,TGTGCCAGCAGCCCCACTGGACTAGCGGGAGGCCACCGCAATGAGCAGTTCTTC
15,TRBD1,TRBV11-2,.,TRBJ2-4,CASSPIRDSKNIQYF,TGTGCCAGCAGCCCTATCCGGGACAGTAAAAACATTCAGTACTTC
14,TRBD1,TRBV10-3,.,TRBJ2-2,CATARDRDTGELFF,TGTGCCACTGCCCGGGACAGGGACACCGGGGAGCTGTTTTTT
15,.,TRBV14,.,TRBJ2-1,CASSQSLGQYNEQFF,TGTGCCAGCAGCCAGTCTCTCGGACAGTACAATGAGCAGTTCTTC
15,TRBD1,TRBV28,.,TRBJ1-5,CASSLVQGANQPQHF,TGTGCCAGCAGTTTAGTCCAGGGGGCGAATCAGCCCCAGCATTTT
14,.,TRBV6-6,.,TRBJ1-5,CASSYGGGSRPQHF,TGTGCCAGCAGTTACGGTGGAGGGTCCCGGCCCCAGCATTTT
15,.,TRBV5-4,.,TRBJ2-3,CASSFPGQGTDTQYF,TGTGCCAGCAGCTTTCCAGGGCAAGGCACAGATACGCAGTATTTT
19,TRBD2,TRBV5-1,once,TRBJ2-2,CASSLVSLAGGKNTGELFF,TGCGCCAGCAGCTTGGTATCCCTAGCGGGAGGGAAGAACACCGGGGAGCTGTTTTTT
15,.,TRBV7-2,.,TRBJ2-3,CASSLVTVSTDTQYF,TGTGCCAGCAGCTTAGTTACAGTGAGCACAGATACGCAGTATTTT
15,.,TRBV14,.,TRBJ1-5,CASSQDRGSNQPQHF,TGTGCCAGCAGCCAAGATCGGGGAAGCAATCAGCCCCAGCATTTT
16,TRBD2,TRBV5-4,.,TRBJ2-1,CASSVGLAEIYNEQFF,TGTGCCAGCAGCGTGGGACTAGCGGAGATCTACAATGAGCAGTTCTTC
13,.,TRBV27,.,TRBJ2-1,CASSLFPSREQFF,TGTGCCAGCAGTTTATTCCCCTCTAGGGAGCAGTTCTTC
15,TRBD2,TRBV7-3,.,TRBJ2-1,CASSSSGTSGSKQFF,TGTGCCAGCAGCTCCTCAGGGACTAGCGGGTCCAAGCAGTTCTTC
15,TRBD1,TRBV7-2,.,TRBJ2-7,CASSLLQGAPGEQYF,TGTGCCAGCAGCTTACTCCAGGGGGCGCCGGGGGAGCAGTACTTC
16,TRBD2,TRBV7-6,.,TRBJ2-2,CASSTRLAGKTGELFF,TGTGCCAGCAGCACCCGACTAGCGGGTAAAACCGGGGAGCTGTTTTTT
13,.,TRBV29-1,.,TRBJ1-1,CSVEYMWNTEAFF,TGCAGCGTTGAGTACATGTGGAACACTGAAGCTTTCTTT
14,TRBD2,TRBV13,.,TRBJ2-7,CASRKGLADYEQYF,TGTGCCAGCAGGAAAGGACTAGCGGACTACGAGCAGTACTTC
15,.,TRBV4-2,.,TRBJ2-3,CASSSSGEGTDTQYF,TGTGCCAGCAGCTCGTCGGGAGAGGGCACAGATACGCAGTATTTT
16,TRBD1,TRBV5-8,.,TRBJ1-4,CASRNSGTGINEKLFF,TGTGCCAGCAGGAACTCCGGGACAGGGATTAATGAAAAACTGTTTTTT
13,TRBD1,TRBV7-9,few,TRBJ2-1,CASSLAGGNEQFF,TGTGCCAGCAGCTTGGCAGGGGGCAATGAGCAGTTCTTC
12,.,TRBV13,.,TRBJ2-7,CASSSRGYEQYF,TGTGCCAGCAGCTCCCGGGGGTACGAGCAGTACTTC
14,.,TRBV6-5,.,TRBJ2-1,CASSPLSSYNEQFF,TGTGCCAGCAGCCCGCTGAGCTCCTACAATGAGCAGTTCTTC
15,TRBD2,TRBV28,.,TRBJ2-1,CASSTIGGRTNEQFF,TGTGCCAGCAGCACGATTGGCGGGAGGACGAATGAGCAGTTCTTC
15,TRBD1,TRBV18,.,TRBJ2-5,CASSAGTGRRETQYF,TGTGCCAGCTCCGCCGGGACAGGTCGGAGAGAGACCCAGTACTTC
16,TRBD1,TRBV7-9,.,TRBJ2-7,CASSSQGAVRSYEQYF,TGTGCCAGCAGTTCTCAGGGGGCGGTAAGGTCCTACGAGCAGTACTTC
19,.,TRBV12-2,.,TRBJ2-7,CASRSLSLVGSRVFYEQYF,TGTGCAAGTCGCTCCTTATCATTAGTGGGGAGTAGAGTGTTCTACGAGCAGTACTTC
13,.,TRBV2,.,TRBJ2-7,CASSGSQSYEQYF,TGTGCCAGCAGTGGGTCACAGTCCTACGAGCAGTACTTC
15,.,TRBV19,.,TRBJ1-2,CASSRGQHRAGGYTF,TGTGCCAGTAGTAGAGGTCAACACAGGGCCGGGGGCTACACCTTC
12,.,TRBV28,medium-sized,TRBJ1-5,CASKLGIQPQHF,TGTGCCAGCAAACTGGGCATTCAGCCCCAGCATTTT
15,.,TRBV28,.,TRBJ1-4,CASSPPGLTPEKLFF,TGTGCCAGCAGTCCTCCGGGACTTACCCCTGAAAAACTGTTTTTT
14,.,TRBV10-3,.,TRBJ2-1,CAISLRGSYNEQFF,TGTGCCATCAGTCTTAGGGGCTCCTACAATGAGCAGTTCTTC
11,.,TRBV6-1,.,TRBJ2-5,CASSNIETQYF,TGTGCCAGCAGTAACATCGAGACCCAGTACTTC
11,.,TRBV29-1,.,TRBJ2-7,CSFRGPYEQYF,TGCAGCTTCAGGGGTCCCTACGAGCAGTACTTC
15,.,TRBV7-8,.,TRBJ2-1,CASSYYSGDYNEQFF,TGTGCCAGCAGTTACTATAGCGGAGACTACAATGAGCAGTTCTTC
13,TRBD1,TRBV19,.,TRBJ2-3,CASRDRGLDTQYF,TGTGCCAGTCGGGACAGGGGTTTGGATACGCAGTATTTT
17,.,TRBV4-3,.,TRBJ1-6,CASSQDGLGGDNSPLHF,TGCGCCAGCAGCCAAGATGGCCTCGGGGGAGATAATTCACCCCTCCACTTT
14,.,TRBV27,.,TRBJ1-4,CASSLGLPGEKLFF,TGTGCCAGCAGTTTGGGGCTACCTGGGGAAAAACTGTTTTTT
14,.,TRBV7-2,few,TRBJ2-7,CASSLSGGRTEQYF,TGTGCCAGCAGCTTATCGGGTGGGAGGACCGAGCAGTACTTC
16,TRBD2,TRBV2,.,TRBJ2-7,CASSLDRWGLAGEQYF,TGTGCCAGCAGTCTAGATAGGTGGGGACTAGCGGGCGAGCAGTACTTC